One sample yielded the 3 T cell receptor beta chains listed below, sequenced in a study of blood T cell repertoires in COVID-19. The method was immunoSEQ multiplex PCR; TCRdb's version includes in-frame clones alone and lacks a portion of them. The profile shows 15,000 to 20,000 clones, about 90% of them singletons. The sample was peripheral blood. These receptors all stem from a human donor in a cohort sampled during active COVID-19.

This clone is a singleton in its sample. The rearrangement uses TRBV7-8 and TRBJ2-5; 14 nucleotides align to TRBD2. CDR3 length: 19 residues. Germline CDR1 reads SGHVS; CDR2 reads FQNEAQ. Trimming removed 0 bases from V and 6 bases from J; junction bases left unmatched: 12. The DNA for the CDR3 is TGTGCCAGCAGCTTAGCTGGGGGGACTAGCGGGGGAGTTAGGAAGACCCAGTACTTC. Its protein product is CASSLAGGTSGGVRKTQYF.

The chain uses TRBV9 and TRBJ2-7, with a tentative D call TRBD2 (5 bases). The CDR3 consists of 15 residues. Germline V CDR1 and CDR2: SGDLS, YYNGEE. Trimming pared 3 bases from V and 0 bases from J, leaving 13 bases between. The DNA for the CDR3 is TGTGCCAGCAGCGCGGGATCTACCCTCTCCTACGAGCAGTACTTC. It yields the protein CASSAGSTLSYEQYF.

The chain is built from TRBV3-1 (or the pseudogene TRBV3-2) and TRBJ1-2; TRBD1 agrees at 7 bases. The CDR3 has 15 amino acids. Germline-derived CDR1 and CDR2 are LGHDT and YNNKEL (reference sequence). Unmatched junction bases numbered 16, after V lost 10 bases and J lost 5 bases. The CDR3 sequence is CAMVPGQPNSYGYTF. CDR3 coding DNA: TGTGCCATGGTACCGGGACAGCCAAACTCATATGGCTACACCTTC.